This T cell receptor (beta chain) is from a study of blood T cell repertoires in COVID-19. Looking at the study overall: There were acute and convalescent COVID-19 samples, and they came from the United States, Italy and Spain. Sample material is recorded as cDNA or gDNA derived from T cells, B-cell-depleted T cells, or PBMCs.

Per the germline V gene, CDR1 is SGHVS and CDR2 is FQNEAQ. The CDR3 covers 14 residues. Trimming took 5 bases from V and 3 from J; bases not matched to a gene: 4. Authors' methods: It was from reference gene primer amplification that nucleated cell counts were estimated. TCRdb's copy holds only in-frame clones and misses some; the assay was immunoSEQ multiplex PCR. Clonal size and the V and J genes are those of that table, whereas D and trimming came from the DNA. The sample contains approximately 30,000 clones, roughly 90% of which appear only once. The J gene is TRBJ2-7, the V gene TRBV7-8, with 10 bases that match TRBD1. This receptor was identified in a woman aged 40 to 50 with active or convalescent COVID-19. Input material: peripheral blood. CDR3 residues: CASSLGTGVYEQYF. The DNA for the CDR3 is TGTGCCAGCAGCCTAGGGACAGGGGTCTACGAGCAGTACTTC.